This TCR beta chain was observed in a study of neurological immune-mediated disorders. Maryland, USA blood bank volunteers served as healthy controls. Unsorted libraries were generated from 2 million PBMCs. These cells had been stored in RNAlater at -80 C. 5'RACE generated cDNA with 10-nucleotide random UMIs. TCRdb reprocessed the 5' RACE reads with MiXCR, giving one entry per CDR3 protein. Among 28,000 or so distinct CDR3 sequences listed, about 16% were seen once. The CDR3 covers 12 residues. The germline gives CDR1 MNHNY, CDR2 SVGAGI (reference sequence). Study-level points and caveats: CDR3 amino acid sequences of expanded clones were not shared across subjects, a result suggesting private repertoires in all groups.

In regard to this clonotype: Its specificity is not known. One end of the junction is discordant with germline, which a read error may explain.

Sample: PBMCs. V gene TRBV6-6 combines with J gene TRBJ2-7; D ambiguous. The TCR comes from a man between 65 and 85 years old in good health. CDR3 amino acids: CAISPRFYEQYF. CDR3 bases: TGTGCCATCAGTCCTAGGTTCTACGAGCAGTACTTC.